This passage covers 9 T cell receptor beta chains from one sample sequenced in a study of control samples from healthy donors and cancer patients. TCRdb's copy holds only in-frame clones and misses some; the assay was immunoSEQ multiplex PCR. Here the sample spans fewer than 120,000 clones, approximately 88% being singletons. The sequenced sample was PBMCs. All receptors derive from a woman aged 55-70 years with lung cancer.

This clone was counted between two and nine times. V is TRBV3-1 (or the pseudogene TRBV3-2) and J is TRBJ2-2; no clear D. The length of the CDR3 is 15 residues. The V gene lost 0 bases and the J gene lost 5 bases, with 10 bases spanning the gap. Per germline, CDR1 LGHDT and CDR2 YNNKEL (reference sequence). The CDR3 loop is CASSQDQRDTGELFF. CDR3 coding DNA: TGTGCCAGCAGCCAAGATCAAAGGGATACCGGGGAGCTGTTTTTT.

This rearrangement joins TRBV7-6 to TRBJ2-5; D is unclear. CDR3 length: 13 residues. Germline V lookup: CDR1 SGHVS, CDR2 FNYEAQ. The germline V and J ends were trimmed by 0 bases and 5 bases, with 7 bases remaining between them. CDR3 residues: CASSLAAVETQYF. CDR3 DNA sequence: TGTGCCAGCAGCTTAGCTGCTGTTGAGACCCAGTACTTC. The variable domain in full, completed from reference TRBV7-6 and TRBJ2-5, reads GAGVSQSPRYKVTKRGQDVALRCDPISGHVSLYWYRQALGQGPEFLTYFNYEAQQDKSGLPNDRFSAERPEGSISTLTIQRTEQRDSAMYRCASSLAAVETQYFGPGTRLLVL.

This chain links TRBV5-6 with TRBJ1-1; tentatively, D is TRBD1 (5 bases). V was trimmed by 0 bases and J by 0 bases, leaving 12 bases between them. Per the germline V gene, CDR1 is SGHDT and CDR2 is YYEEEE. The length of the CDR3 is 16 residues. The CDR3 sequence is CASSLVSGRMNTEAFF. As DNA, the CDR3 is TGTGCCAGCAGCTTGGTGTCGGGACGGATGAACACTGAAGCTTTCTTT.

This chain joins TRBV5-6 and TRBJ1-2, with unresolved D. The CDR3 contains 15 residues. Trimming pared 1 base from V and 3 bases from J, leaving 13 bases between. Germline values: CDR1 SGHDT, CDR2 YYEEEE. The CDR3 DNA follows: TGTGCCAGCAGCTTGTGGAGTCTTCTGGACTATGGCTACACCTTC. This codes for CASSLWSLLDYGYTF. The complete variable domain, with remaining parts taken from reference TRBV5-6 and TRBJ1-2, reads DAGVTQSPTHLIKTRGQQVTLRCSPKSGHDTVSWYQQALGQGPQFIFQYYEEEERQRGNFPDRFSGHQFPNYSSELNVNALLLGDSALYLCASSLWSLLDYGYTFGSGTRLTVV.

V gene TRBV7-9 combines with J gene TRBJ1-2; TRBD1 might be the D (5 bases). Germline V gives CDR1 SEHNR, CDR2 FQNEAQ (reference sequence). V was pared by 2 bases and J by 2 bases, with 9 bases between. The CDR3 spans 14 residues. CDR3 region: CASSLLQGNYGYTF. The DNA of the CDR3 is TGTGCCAGCAGCTTACTTCAGGGAAACTATGGCTACACCTTC.

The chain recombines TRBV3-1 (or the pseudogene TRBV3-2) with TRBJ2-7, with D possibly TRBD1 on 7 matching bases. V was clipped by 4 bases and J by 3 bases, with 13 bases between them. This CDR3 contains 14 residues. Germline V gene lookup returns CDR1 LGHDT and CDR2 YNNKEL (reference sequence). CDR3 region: CASSPRRDSYEQYF. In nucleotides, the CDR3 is TGTGCCAGCAGCCCGAGGAGGGACAGCTACGAGCAGTACTTC.

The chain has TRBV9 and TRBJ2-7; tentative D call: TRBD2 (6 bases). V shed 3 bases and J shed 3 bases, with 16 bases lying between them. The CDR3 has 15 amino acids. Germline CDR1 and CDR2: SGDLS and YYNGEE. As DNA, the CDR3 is TGTGCCAGCAGCGAGGGGCACGGAGGGCTCTACGAGCAGTACTTC. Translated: CASSEGHGGLYEQYF.

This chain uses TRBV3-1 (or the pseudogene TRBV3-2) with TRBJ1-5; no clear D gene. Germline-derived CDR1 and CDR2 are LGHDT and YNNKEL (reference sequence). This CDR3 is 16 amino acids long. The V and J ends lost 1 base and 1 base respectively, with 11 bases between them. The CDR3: CASSQGTSLSNQPQHF. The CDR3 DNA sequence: TGTGCCAGCAGCCAAGGGACCAGCCTGAGCAATCAGCCCCAGCATTTT.

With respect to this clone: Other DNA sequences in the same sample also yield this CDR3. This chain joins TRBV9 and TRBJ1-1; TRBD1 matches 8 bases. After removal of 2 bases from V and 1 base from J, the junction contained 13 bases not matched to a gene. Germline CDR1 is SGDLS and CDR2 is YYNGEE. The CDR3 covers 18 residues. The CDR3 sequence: CASSVGLGGTGRNTEAFF. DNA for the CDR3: TGTGCCAGCAGCGTGGGGCTGGGGGGGACAGGTAGGAACACTGAAGCTTTCTTT.